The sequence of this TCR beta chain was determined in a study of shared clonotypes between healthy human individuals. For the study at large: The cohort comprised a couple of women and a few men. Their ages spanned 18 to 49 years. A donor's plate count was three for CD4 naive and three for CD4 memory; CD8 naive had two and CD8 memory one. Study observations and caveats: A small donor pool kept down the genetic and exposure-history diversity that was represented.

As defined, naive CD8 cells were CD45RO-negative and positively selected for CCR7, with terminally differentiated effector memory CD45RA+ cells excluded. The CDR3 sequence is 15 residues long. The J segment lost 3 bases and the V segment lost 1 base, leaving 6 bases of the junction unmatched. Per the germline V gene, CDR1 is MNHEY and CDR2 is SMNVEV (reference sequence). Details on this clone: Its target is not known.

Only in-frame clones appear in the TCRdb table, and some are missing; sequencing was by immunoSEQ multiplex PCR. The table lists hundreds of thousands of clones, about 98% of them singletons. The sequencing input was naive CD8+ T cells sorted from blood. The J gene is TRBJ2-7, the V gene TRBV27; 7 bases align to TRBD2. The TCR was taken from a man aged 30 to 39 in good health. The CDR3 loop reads CASSLLSSGYYEQYF. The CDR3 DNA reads TGTGCCAGCAGTTTATTGTCTAGCGGCTACTACGAGCAGTACTTC.